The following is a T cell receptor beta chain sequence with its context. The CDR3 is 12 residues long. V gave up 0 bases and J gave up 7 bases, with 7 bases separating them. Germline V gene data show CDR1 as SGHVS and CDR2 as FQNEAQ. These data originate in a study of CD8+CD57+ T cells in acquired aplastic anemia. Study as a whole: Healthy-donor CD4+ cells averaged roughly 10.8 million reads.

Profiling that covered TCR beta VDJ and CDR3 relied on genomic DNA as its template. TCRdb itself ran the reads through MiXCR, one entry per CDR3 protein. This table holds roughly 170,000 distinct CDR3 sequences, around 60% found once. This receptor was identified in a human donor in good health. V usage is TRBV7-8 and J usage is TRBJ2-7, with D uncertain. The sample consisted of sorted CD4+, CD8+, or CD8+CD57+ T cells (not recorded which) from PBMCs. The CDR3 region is CASSLAYREQYF. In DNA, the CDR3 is TGTGCCAGCAGCTTAGCCTATCGGGAGCAGTACTTC.